Following are 18 T cell receptor beta chains from one sample sequenced in a study of cytomegalovirus exposure and HLA in healthy donors. The PCR had 60 Vbeta and 13 Jbeta primers. Generated by immunoSEQ multiplex PCR, the TCRdb table keeps only in-frame clones and is missing some. The table records roughly 150,000 clones, approximately 84% of them present only once. Sequenced input: PBMCs. The receptors originated from a man younger than 40 in good health and CMV-seropositive.

The V gene is TRBV7-3, the J gene TRBJ2-2; D is ambiguous. The CDR3 extends over 12 amino acids. CDR1 is SGHTA, CDR2 FQGTGA, per germline. V lost 5 bases, J lost 6 bases, and 7 bases lay in between. The CDR3 here is CASSDEAGELFF. The CDR3 nucleotides read TGTGCCAGCAGCGACGAGGCCGGGGAGCTGTTTTTT.

V and J are TRBV21-1 and TRBJ2-5; TRBD1, the table's D call, lacks a check against the DNA. TRBV21-1 is a pseudogene segment. The CDR3 contains 13 residues. The CDR3 loop reads CASSNRQKETQYF. The CDR3 nucleotides read TGTGCCAGCAGCAACCGACAGAAAGAGACCCAGTACTTC.

V and J are TRBV5-1 and TRBJ2-1; the match to TRBD2 covers 10 bases. Germline CDR1 SGHRS, CDR2 YFSETQ. The V and J ends lost 5 bases and 10 bases, in that order; junction bases with no gene match: 15. This CDR3 is 16 amino acids long. The CDR3: CASRPGTSDLLGEQFF. The CDR3 nucleotides are TGCGCCAGCAGGCCCGGGACTAGCGACCTCCTAGGGGAGCAGTTCTTC.

This chain connects TRBV7-6 to TRBJ2-7; weak D call: TRBD2 (6 bases). Trimming pared 1 base from V and 3 bases from J, leaving 13 bases between. The CDR3 runs 15 residues. Germline V gives CDR1 SGHVS, CDR2 FNYEAQ. In nucleotides, the CDR3 is TGTGCCAGCAGCTTAGTAGCGGAACTTTTCTACGAGCAGTACTTC. Its translation is CASSLVAELFYEQYF.

The rearrangement uses TRBV11-2 and TRBJ2-5, with 7 bases identical to TRBD2. The CDR3 totals 14 residues. V trimming: 0 bases; J trimming: 5 bases; junction bases outside the gene matches: 3. Germline-derived CDR1 and CDR2 are SGHAT and FQNNGV. This chain's CDR3 is CASSLDFGRETQYF. In DNA form, the CDR3 reads TGTGCCAGCAGCTTAGATTTCGGGAGGGAGACCCAGTACTTC.

A word on this clone: Compared with germline, one end of the junction differs, possibly owing to a read error. The CDR3 sequence is CAVSEWEGARTGTEKETQYF. The CDR3 nucleotides read TGTGCCGTCAGTGAGTGGGAAGGGGCCAGAACCGGGACAGAAAAAGAGACCCAGTACTTC. This chain links TRBV10-3 with TRBJ2-5; 7 nucleotides line up with TRBD1. CDR1 ENHRY and CDR2 SYGVKD come from the germline V gene. CDR3 size: 20 residues.

V usage is TRBV5-1 and J usage is TRBJ2-6; no definite D call. Germline V lookup: CDR1 SGHRS, CDR2 YFSETQ. V was clipped by 1 base and J by 1 base, with 6 bases between them. This CDR3 is built from 15 residues. CDR3 sequence (DNA): TGCGCCAGCAGCTTGCCAGGATCTGGGGCCAACGTCCTGACTTTC. As protein: CASSLPGSGANVLTF.

The rearrangement links TRBV11-3 to TRBJ2-1; perhaps TRBD2 as D (6 bases). Per germline, CDR1 SGHNT and CDR2 YENEEA. The CDR3 is 11 amino acids. V lost 7 bases, J lost 7 bases, and 8 bases lay in between. CDR3 amino acids: CASKEGNEQFF. CDR3 nucleotides: TGTGCCAGCAAGGAGGGAAATGAGCAGTTCTTC.

The chain links TRBV29-1 to TRBJ2-5; D call uncertain. Between the trimmed V and J ends, which lost 4 bases and 3 bases, there was a span of 9 bases. This CDR3 is 12 amino acids long. Germline V gene lookup returns CDR1 SQVTM and CDR2 ANQGSEA. CDR3 DNA: TGCAGCGTTGGTGCGTATGAAGAGACCCAGTACTTC. As protein: CSVGAYEETQYF.

The chain has TRBV19 and TRBJ2-2, with TRBD1 matching 10 bases. Germline V gives CDR1 LNHDA, CDR2 SQIVND (reference sequence). This CDR3 has 16 residues. Trimming took 7 bases from V and 4 from J; bases not matched to a gene: 9. CDR3 sequence reads: CASIPAGTGATGELFF. CDR3 coding DNA: TGTGCCAGTATTCCCGCCGGGACAGGGGCCACCGGGGAGCTGTTTTTT.

The rearrangement uses TRBV10-3 and TRBJ2-2; D unresolved. Trimming removed 4 bases at V and 6 bases at J, with 6 bases between. Germline V gene data show CDR1 as ENHRY and CDR2 as SYGVKD. The CDR3 spans 12 residues. The CDR3 reads CAISVRPGELFF. In DNA form, the CDR3 reads TGTGCCATCAGTGTGCGCCCCGGGGAGCTGTTTTTT.

The rearrangement uses TRBV5-1 and TRBJ2-1, with 12 positions matching TRBD2. Trimming took 4 bases from V and 8 from J; bases not matched to a gene: 4. This CDR3 region has 14 residues. Germline V gene data show CDR1 as SGHRS and CDR2 as YFSETQ. For the CDR3, the DNA is TGCGCCAGCAGCCAGGGACTAGCGGGCTATGAGCAGTTCTTC. This codes for CASSQGLAGYEQFF.

Concerning this clone itself: An end of the junction differs from the germline gene, which may be a read error. The chain carries TRBV5-3 and TRBJ2-4; possibly TRBD2 for D (5 bases). TRBV5-3 is known as an ORF, though its function is uncertain. The CDR3 has 11 residues. The CDR3 protein is CARSFVAGENF. CDR3 sequence (DNA): TGTGCCAGAAGCTTCGTTGCGGGTGAAAACTTC.

The chain combines TRBV6-1 with TRBJ1-6; D may be TRBD1 (5 bases). Trimming removed 5 bases from V and 10 bases from J, with 15 bases in between. Germline assignment: CDR1 MNHNS and CDR2 SASEGT. The CDR3 runs to 14 residues. This CDR3 is CASSLGDIRSPLHF. CDR3 in DNA: TGTGCCAGCAGTCTAGGGGATATTCGATCACCCCTCCACTTT.

The chain links TRBV7-9 to TRBJ2-1, with D unclear. CDR1 and CDR2 (germline): SEHNR, FQNEAQ (reference sequence). V was trimmed by 1 base and J by 1 base, leaving 5 bases between them. The CDR3 totals 14 residues. CDR3 nucleotide sequence: TGTGCCAGCAGCTTAGGAGGTTCCTACAATGAGCAGTTCTTC. Protein: CASSLGGSYNEQFF. Looking up the rest from reference TRBV7-9 and TRBJ2-1 gives the full variable domain: DTGVSQNPRHKITKRGQNVTFRCDPISEHNRLYWYRQTLGQGPEFLTYFQNEAQLEKSRLLSDRFSAERPKGSFSTLEIQRTEQGDSAMYLCASSLGGSYNEQFFGPGTRLTVL.

This clone has just a few counts. The J gene is TRBJ1-5, the V gene TRBV6-1; no firm D call. CDR1 and CDR2 from the germline V gene are MNHNS and SASEGT. The CDR3 contains 14 residues. V lost 7 bases and J 5 bases, leaving 15 bases between the germline ends. Here the CDR3 reads CASIGQREDQPQHF. The CDR3, as DNA: TGTGCCAGCATCGGCCAGCGGGAAGATCAGCCCCAGCATTTT.

This chain connects TRBV11-3 to TRBJ1-1; 10 positions agree with TRBD1. CDR1 and CDR2 (germline): SGHNT, YENEEA. With V trimmed by 11 bases and J by 2 bases, 8 bases remained unmatched. The CDR3 runs 14 residues. Written as DNA, the CDR3 is TGTGCCGTGGGACAGGGGCTTCTTAACACTGAAGCTTTCTTT. Translating gives CAVGQGLLNTEAFF.

Worth noting for this clone: The same CDR3 is also encoded by other DNA sequences in this sample. This chain connects TRBV7-8 to TRBJ2-5; maybe TRBD2 (5 bases). The CDR3 sequence is 15 residues long. Germline V gives CDR1 SGHVS, CDR2 FQNEAQ. The CDR3, as DNA: TGTGTTCTCGCGGGTCTAGGAGAAGGTCAAGAGACCCAGTACTTC. Amino acid sequence: CVLAGLGEGQETQYF.